A selection of T cell receptor beta chains follows, all from one sample in a study of blood T cell repertoires in COVID-19. Assay used: immunoSEQ multiplex PCR; TCRdb lists only in-frame clones, some missing. The sample lists approximately 46,000 clones; roughly 81% were seen once. Sequenced material: peripheral blood. The receptors were sampled from a woman aged 70-85 years in a cohort sampled during active COVID-19. The CDR3 runs from the conserved cysteine through the conserved F or W. The order of the fields is CDR3 DNA, CDR3 protein, D gene, clone size, CDR3 length, J gene, V gene. A D gene is named only where the DNA matches it firmly. The size of a clone is reported for some rows only, either as once, few or many, or as a class for expanded clones.

CDR3 DNA: TGCGCCAGCAGCTTGCAGGGGGATAGCAATCAGCCCCAGCATTTT; CDR3 protein: CASSLQGDSNQPQHF; D gene: TRBD1; clone size: NA; CDR3 length: 15; J gene: TRBJ1-5; V gene: TRBV5-1
CDR3 DNA: TGTGCCAGCAGTGCCCCCACTAGCGGGATCGTGAATGAGCAGTTCTTC; CDR3 protein: CASSAPTSGIVNEQFF; D gene: TRBD2; clone size: NA; CDR3 length: 16; J gene: TRBJ2-1; V gene: TRBV6-6
CDR3 DNA: TGTGCCAGCACCAGAAGCGGCAGCGGGGGCTACAATGAGCAGTTCTTC; CDR3 protein: CASTRSGSGGYNEQFF; D gene: TRBD2; clone size: NA; CDR3 length: 16; J gene: TRBJ2-1; V gene: TRBV2
CDR3 DNA: TGTGCCAGCAGCCCACGACAGGGCAAAGATTACAATGAGCAGTTCTTC; CDR3 protein: CASSPRQGKDYNEQFF; D gene: TRBD1; clone size: NA; CDR3 length: 16; J gene: TRBJ2-1; V gene: TRBV7-9
CDR3 DNA: TGTGCCAGCAGCCCATCAGGTGGTCTCGGGGTAGACAATGAGCAGTTCTTC; CDR3 protein: CASSPSGGLGVDNEQFF; D gene: NA; clone size: NA; CDR3 length: 17; J gene: TRBJ2-1; V gene: TRBV5-5
CDR3 DNA: TGCGCCAGCAGCATGGGACTAGCGGATAACACCGGGGAGCTGTTTTTT; CDR3 protein: CASSMGLADNTGELFF; D gene: TRBD2; clone size: once; CDR3 length: 16; J gene: TRBJ2-2; V gene: TRBV5-1
CDR3 DNA: TGTGCCAGCAGCTCCCCTAGCACAGATACGCAGTATTTT; CDR3 protein: CASSSPSTDTQYF; D gene: NA; clone size: NA; CDR3 length: 13; J gene: TRBJ2-3; V gene: TRBV5-6
CDR3 DNA: TGTGCCAGCAGCCCGGGACTAGTTCTGGGGGAGCTGTTTTTT; CDR3 protein: CASSPGLVLGELFF; D gene: TRBD2; clone size: NA; CDR3 length: 14; J gene: TRBJ2-2; V gene: TRBV6-5
CDR3 DNA: TGTGCCAGCAGCTTAGGGGCCTCCTATGGCTACACCTTC; CDR3 protein: CASSLGASYGYTF; D gene: NA; clone size: NA; CDR3 length: 13; J gene: TRBJ1-2; V gene: TRBV7-9
CDR3 DNA: TGCGCCAGCAGTTCTCTTTGGGACAGGGGCTACGAGCAGTACTTC; CDR3 protein: CASSSLWDRGYEQYF; D gene: TRBD1; clone size: NA; CDR3 length: 15; J gene: TRBJ2-7; V gene: TRBV10-2
CDR3 DNA: TGTGCCAGCAGCTTAGGTGACAGCGGGGGCAATCAGCCCCAGCATTTT; CDR3 protein: CASSLGDSGGNQPQHF; D gene: NA; clone size: NA; CDR3 length: 16; J gene: TRBJ1-5; V gene: TRBV11-2
CDR3 DNA: TGTGCCAGCAGCGTAGTCTTGGGCAATCAGCCCCAGCATTTT; CDR3 protein: CASSVVLGNQPQHF; D gene: NA; clone size: NA; CDR3 length: 14; J gene: TRBJ1-5; V gene: TRBV2
CDR3 DNA: TGTGCCAGCAGCCCCCTTGGGGGAGGGACTGAAGCTTTCTTT; CDR3 protein: CASSPLGGGTEAFF; D gene: NA; clone size: NA; CDR3 length: 14; J gene: TRBJ1-1; V gene: TRBV4-2
CDR3 DNA: TGTGCCAGCAGCTTTAGTTACACCGGGGAGCTGTTTTTT; CDR3 protein: CASSFSYTGELFF; D gene: NA; clone size: few; CDR3 length: 13; J gene: TRBJ2-2; V gene: TRBV5-4
CDR3 DNA: TGCGCCAGCAGCCCTGCGGGGGCCTTAACGTACAATGAGCAGTTCTTC; CDR3 protein: CASSPAGALTYNEQFF; D gene: NA; clone size: NA; CDR3 length: 16; J gene: TRBJ2-1; V gene: TRBV5-1